Sequencing of this TCR beta chain was carried out in a study of shared clonotypes between healthy human individuals. Study-wide background: A donor's plate count was three for CD4 naive and three for CD4 memory; CD8 naive had two and CD8 memory one. The study's findings and limits: Non-shared clonotypes displayed generation probabilities falling below those of clonotypes present in all four donors. Sharing across four donors was highest in naive CD4 (around 5%) and lowest in memory CD8 (around 0.4%).

Sequenced by immunoSEQ multiplex PCR; TCRdb stores in-frame clones only, minus some. The sample includes millions of clones, 90% to 95% of them seen just once. Study donors comprised healthy, HIV-negative adults devoid of recent acute infection or vaccination. A word on this clone: Antigen specificity is unknown. Other DNA sequences of this sample code for an identical CDR3.

With 6 bases removed from V and 0 bases from J, the gap between germline ends came to 13 bases. The CDR3 has 15 residues. From germline, CDR1 is MNHEY and CDR2 SVGAGI. The chain combines TRBV6-5 with TRBJ2-3; perhaps TRBD1 as D (6 bases). Source material: naive CD4+ T cells sorted from blood. Subset noted: CD45RA+ positively selected. This clonotype was obtained from a man aged 18 to 29 in good health. The CDR3 region has the DNA TGTGCCAGCAGCTTCGACAGGCCTAGCACAGATACGCAGTATTTT. It encodes CASSFDRPSTDTQYF.